The text below deals with one TCR beta chain. CD45RO-negative cells were positively selected for CCR7, leaving out terminally differentiated effector memory CD45RA+ cells. The CDR3 covers 17 residues. Trimming took 0 bases from V and 1 from J, leaving 15 bases between them. CDR1 is SGHDN and CDR2 is FVKESK in the germline V gene. The data originate from a study of shared clonotypes between healthy human individuals. Deep-level assay runs were performed. Sequencing used immunoSEQ multiplex PCR; TCRdb keeps in-frame clones, though not all of them. The sample consists of 1.5 million to 2.5 million clones, roughly 95% of them appearing once.

The receptor was derived from a man younger than 35 in good health. The material sequenced was naive CD8+ T cells sorted from blood. This sequence joins TRBV14 and TRBJ1-1; D remains unclear. The CDR3 nucleotides are TGTGCCAGCAGCCAAGATTTCTCGGAAGCGTCGAACACTGAAGCTTTCTTT. Protein sequence: CASSQDFSEASNTEAFF. Together with reference TRBV14 and TRBJ1-1, the CDR3 gives the full variable domain: EAGVTQFPSHSVIEKGQTVTLRCDPISGHDNLYWYRRVMGKEIKFLLHFVKESKQDESGMPNNRFLAERTGGTYSTLKVQPAELEDSGVYFCASSQDFSEASNTEAFFGQGTRLTVV.